The rows below give T cell receptor beta chains drawn from one sample of a study of T cells in localized non-small cell lung cancer. Sequenced by immunoSEQ multiplex PCR; TCRdb stores in-frame clones only, minus some. The table includes around 91,000 clones, approximately 86% detected once. The source material was peripheral blood, sampled before any cancer treatment. The receptors originated from a man aged 40 to 70 with stage I squamous cell lung carcinoma. Both conserved end residues are part of each CDR3. A D gene is named only where the DNA matches it firmly. Some rows mark clone size as missing; the rest say once, few, many or name a class of expanded clone.

>TRBJ1-2|NA|NA|TRBV28
TGTGCCAGCAGTATACAGAGGGGCTACACCTTC
CASSIQRGYTF
>TRBJ2-3|NA|TRBD2|TRBV5-6
TGTGCCAGCAGCACGGGACTAGGTGGGGATACGCAGTATTTT
CASSTGLGGDTQYF
>TRBJ1-6|NA|NA|TRBV27
TGTGCCAGCAGCGGCGGGGGGGGGTTCACCTATAATTCACCCCTCCACTTT
CASSGGGGFTYNSPLHF
>TRBJ1-4|NA|TRBD1|TRBV27
TGTGCCAGCAGTTTTCGGGGTGACAGGGCGAGAGAAAAACTGTTTTTT
CASSFRGDRAREKLFF
>TRBJ2-5|NA|TRBD1|TRBV5-6
TGTGCCAGCAGCTTAGGGGACAGGGGGAGGACCCAGTACTTC
CASSLGDRGRTQYF
>TRBJ2-1|NA|TRBD1|TRBV7-6
TGTGCCAGCAGTCAAGGGAGGGACAGGGGGCATGAAGGGACCTACAATGAGCAGTTCTTC
CASSQGRDRGHEGTYNEQFF
>TRBJ2-3|NA|NA|TRBV29-1
TGCAGCGTTGAGGGGGACTCGGGGGATACGCAGTATTTT
CSVEGDSGDTQYF
>TRBJ2-3|NA|TRBD1|TRBV5-1
TGCGCCAGCAGCTTCGCCCCGGGACAGGGAACGCAGTATTTT
CASSFAPGQGTQYF
>TRBJ2-7|NA|NA|TRBV6-1
TGTGCCAGCAGTGAAGCTAGCTACGAGCAGTACTTC
CASSEASYEQYF
>TRBJ1-5|NA|NA|TRBV28
TGTGCCAGCAGTTTGCGTCCCGGGGGCGCCTCATCCCACAATCAGCCCCAGCATTTT
CASSLRPGGASSHNQPQHF
>TRBJ2-5|NA|TRBD2|TRBV6-1
TGTGCCAGCAGTCGGCGCCAGGCGGGAGAAGAGACCCAGTACTTC
CASSRRQAGEETQYF
>TRBJ1-1|few|NA|TRBV5-8
TGTGCCAGCCCAGGGGAGTTTGACACTGAAGCTTTCTTT
CASPGEFDTEAFF
>TRBJ2-3|NA|TRBD1|TRBV5-1
TGCGCCAGCTCTGACAGGGCAGGCACAGATACGCAGTATTTT
CASSDRAGTDTQYF
>TRBJ1-4|NA|NA|TRBV5-4
TGTGCCAGCAGCTTGGGAAAGTTGGGGAGCAACCTCGAAAAACTGTTTTTT
CASSLGKLGSNLEKLFF
>TRBJ1-2|NA|NA|TRBV18
TGTGCCAGCTCACCAGGGGCGAACTATGGCTACACCTTC
CASSPGANYGYTF
>TRBJ2-7|NA|TRBD2|TRBV7-9
TGTGCCAGCAGCCTCGGGGTTAGCGGGGGGGCCTCCTACGAGCAGTACTTC
CASSLGVSGGASYEQYF
>TRBJ2-5|NA|NA|TRBV5-1
TGCGCCAGCAGCTCACAGGGTCGGGAGACCCAGTACTTC
CASSSQGRETQYF
>TRBJ2-5|NA|TRBD1|TRBV29-1
TGCAGCGTTGAAGATGCCCGGGACAGGACTACAAACACCGAAGAGACCCAGTACTTC
CSVEDARDRTTNTEETQYF
>TRBJ2-2|NA|TRBD1|TRBV28
TGTGCCAGCAGCCCGGGACAGCAAAGGCCCGGGGAGCTGTTTTTT
CASSPGQQRPGELFF
>TRBJ1-3|NA|NA|TRBV7-6
TGTGCCAGCAGCGCGGACATTGGAAACACCATATATTTT
CASSADIGNTIYF
>TRBJ2-1|NA|TRBD1|TRBV6-1
TGTGCCAGCAGTTCGGACAGGGGTCTTATGAGTGAGCAGTTCTTC
CASSSDRGLMSEQFF
>TRBJ2-3|NA|TRBD2|TRBV6-5
TGTGCCAGCAGTTCCTGGGGGTTCGGGGGGACAGATACGCAGTATTTT
CASSSWGFGGTDTQYF
>TRBJ2-7|NA|NA|TRBV5-1
TGCGCCAGCAGCTTGGACCCCACCCTCGACTACGAGCAGTACTTC
CASSLDPTLDYEQYF
>TRBJ1-1|NA|NA|TRBV5-4
TGTGCCAGCAGCTACAGGGTATCGGCTGAAGCTTTCTTT
CASSYRVSAEAFF
>TRBJ2-7|NA|NA|TRBV11-2
TGTGCCAGCAGCTTGGGGGGGACATTAAGTTCCTACGAGCAGTACTTC
CASSLGGTLSSYEQYF
>TRBJ1-1|NA|NA|TRBV25-1
TGTGCCAGCAAAAGGAACATGAACACTGAAGCTTTCTTT
CASKRNMNTEAFF
>TRBJ2-7|once|TRBD1|TRBV4-3
TGCGCCAGCAGCCAAGCGGCGCGACAGGGGGACAACTACGAGCAGTACTTC
CASSQAARQGDNYEQYF
>TRBJ2-4|NA|NA|TRBV7-2
TGTGCCAGCAGCGCTATACGGACGGTATTAGCCAAAAACATTCAGTACTTC
CASSAIRTVLAKNIQYF
>TRBJ1-5|NA|NA|TRBV19
TGTGCCAGTATGGGGTATAGCAATCAGCCCCAGCATTTT
CASMGYSNQPQHF
>TRBJ2-7|once|TRBD1|TRBV7-6
TGTGCCAGCAGCCACAGGGGTTCGGAGCAGTACTTC
CASSHRGSEQYF
>TRBJ2-7|NA|TRBD1|TRBV5-4
TGTGCCAGCAGTTACGGGACAGTTCCCTACGAGCAGTACTTC
CASSYGTVPYEQYF
>TRBJ2-1|NA|TRBD2|TRBV5-1
TGCGCCAGCAGCTTGGGTGGCGGGGGGATTTACAATGAGCAGTTCTTC
CASSLGGGGIYNEQFF
>TRBJ2-7|once|TRBD1|TRBV4-3
TGCGCCAGCAGCCAGACAGGGAACATGTGGGACGAGCAGTACTTC
CASSQTGNMWDEQYF
>TRBJ2-3|once|NA|TRBV2
TGTGCCAGCAGTGGGCCCTTGGACGGGCGACGGGTAGATACGCAGTATTTT
CASSGPLDGRRVDTQYF
>TRBJ1-2|NA|NA|TRBV9
TGTGCCAGCAGCGTAGCCCCCACAGGGCTCTATGGCTACACCTTC
CASSVAPTGLYGYTF
>TRBJ1-2|NA|NA|TRBV4-1
TGCGCCAGCAGAGCTTACGCGGAGAACTATGGCTACACCTTC
CASRAYAENYGYTF
>TRBJ1-4|NA|NA|TRBV5-1
TGCGCCAGCAGTTCGGGGTTCGGGCGCGAAAAACTGTTTTTT
CASSSGFGREKLFF
>TRBJ1-1|NA|NA|TRBV18
TGTGCCAGCTCACCACAGCTACAGGGGAACACTGAAGCTTTCTTT
CASSPQLQGNTEAFF
>TRBJ1-4|NA|TRBD1|TRBV7-2
TGTGCCAGCAGCTTGCCCGGGACAGGGGAAAAACTGTTTTTT
CASSLPGTGEKLFF